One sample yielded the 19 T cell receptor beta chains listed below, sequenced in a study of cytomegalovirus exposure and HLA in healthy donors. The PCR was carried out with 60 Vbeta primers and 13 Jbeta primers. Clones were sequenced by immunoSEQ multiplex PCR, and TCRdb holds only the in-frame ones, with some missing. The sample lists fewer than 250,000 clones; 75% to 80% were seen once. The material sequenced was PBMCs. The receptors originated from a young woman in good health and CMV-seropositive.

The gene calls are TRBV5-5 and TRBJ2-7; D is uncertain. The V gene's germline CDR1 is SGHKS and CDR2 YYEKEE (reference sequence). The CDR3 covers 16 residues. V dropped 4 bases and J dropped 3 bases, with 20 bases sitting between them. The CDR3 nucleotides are TGTGCCAGCAGCCGGAGTCCCGTAAAGAGTGTCTACGAGCAGTACTTC. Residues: CASSRSPVKSVYEQYF.

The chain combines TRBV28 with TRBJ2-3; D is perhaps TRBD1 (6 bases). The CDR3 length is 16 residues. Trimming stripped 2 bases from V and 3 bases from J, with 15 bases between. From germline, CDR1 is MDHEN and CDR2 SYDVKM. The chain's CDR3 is CASSLGQTLLTDTQYF. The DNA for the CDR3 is TGTGCCAGCAGTTTAGGACAGACTCTTTTAACAGATACGCAGTATTTT. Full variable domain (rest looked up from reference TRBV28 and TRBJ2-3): DVKVTQSSRYLVKRTGEKVFLECVQDMDHENMFWYRQDPGLGLRLIYFSYDVKMKEKGDIPEGYSVSREKKERFSLILESASTNQTSMYLCASSLGQTLLTDTQYFGPGTRLTVL.

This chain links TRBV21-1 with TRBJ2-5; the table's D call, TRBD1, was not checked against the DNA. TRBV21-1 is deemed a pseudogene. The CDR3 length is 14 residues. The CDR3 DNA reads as TGTGCCAGCAGCAAAGTGGGCAGCCAAGAGACCCAGTACTTC. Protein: CASSKVGSQETQYF.

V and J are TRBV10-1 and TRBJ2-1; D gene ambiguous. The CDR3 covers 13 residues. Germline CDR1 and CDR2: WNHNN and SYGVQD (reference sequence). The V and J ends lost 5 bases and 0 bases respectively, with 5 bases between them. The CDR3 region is CASSWSSYNEQFF. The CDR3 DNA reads TGCGCCAGCAGTTGGAGCTCCTACAATGAGCAGTTCTTC.

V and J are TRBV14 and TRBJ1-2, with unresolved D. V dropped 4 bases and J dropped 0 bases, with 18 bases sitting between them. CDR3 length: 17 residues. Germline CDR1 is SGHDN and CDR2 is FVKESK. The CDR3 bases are TGTGCCAGCAGCCCTGGCCGGGGAATCAATGCTAACTATGGCTACACCTTC. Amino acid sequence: CASSPGRGINANYGYTF.

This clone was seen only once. The CDR3 loop reads CASSSRRGGDEAFF. In nucleotides, the CDR3 is TGTGCCAGCAGCTCCCGCCGGGGTGGAGATGAAGCTTTCTTT. The chain employs TRBV9 and TRBJ1-1; D unresolved. The V and J ends lost 4 bases and 7 bases respectively, with 17 bases between them. In germline, CDR1 is SGDLS, CDR2 YYNGEE. This CDR3 comprises 14 residues. Combining the CDR3 with reference TRBV9 and TRBJ1-1 gives the whole variable domain DSGVTQTPKHLITATGQRVTLRCSPRSGDLSVYWYQQSLDQGLQFLIQYYNGEERAKGNILERFSAQQFPDLHSELNLSSLELGDSALYFCASSSRRGGDEAFFGQGTRLTVV.

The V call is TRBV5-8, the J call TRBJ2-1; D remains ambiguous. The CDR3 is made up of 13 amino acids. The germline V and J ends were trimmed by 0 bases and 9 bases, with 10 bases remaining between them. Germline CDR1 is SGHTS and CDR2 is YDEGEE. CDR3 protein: CASSLALVGEQFF. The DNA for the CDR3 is TGTGCCAGCAGCTTGGCCTTGGTCGGTGAGCAGTTCTTC.

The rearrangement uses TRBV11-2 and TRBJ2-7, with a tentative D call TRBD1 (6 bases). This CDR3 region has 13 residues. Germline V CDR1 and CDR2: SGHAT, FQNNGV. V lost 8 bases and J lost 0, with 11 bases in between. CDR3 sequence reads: CASRDTRSYEQYF. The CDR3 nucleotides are TGTGCCAGCCGGGACACACGCTCCTACGAGCAGTACTTC.

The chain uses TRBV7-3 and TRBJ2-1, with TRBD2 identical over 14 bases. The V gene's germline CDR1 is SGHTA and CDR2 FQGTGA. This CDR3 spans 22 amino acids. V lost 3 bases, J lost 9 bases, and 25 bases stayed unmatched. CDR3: CASSLAKGAGRLGLAGGGEQFF. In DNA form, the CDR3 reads TGTGCCAGCAGCTTGGCGAAGGGGGCGGGACGGTTAGGACTAGCGGGAGGCGGTGAGCAGTTCTTC.

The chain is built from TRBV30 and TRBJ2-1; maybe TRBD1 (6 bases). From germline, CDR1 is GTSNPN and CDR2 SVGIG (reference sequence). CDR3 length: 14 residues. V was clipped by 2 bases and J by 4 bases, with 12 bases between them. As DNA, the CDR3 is TGTGCCTGGAGTCGTGACAGGTTGTACAATGAGCAGTTCTTC. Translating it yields CAWSRDRLYNEQFF.

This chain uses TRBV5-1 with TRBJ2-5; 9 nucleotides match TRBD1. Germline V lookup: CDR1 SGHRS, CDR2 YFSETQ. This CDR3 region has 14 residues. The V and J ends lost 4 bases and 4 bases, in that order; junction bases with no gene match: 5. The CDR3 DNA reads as TGCGCCAGCAGCAAAACGACAGGGGGAGAGACCCAGTACTTC. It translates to CASSKTTGGETQYF.

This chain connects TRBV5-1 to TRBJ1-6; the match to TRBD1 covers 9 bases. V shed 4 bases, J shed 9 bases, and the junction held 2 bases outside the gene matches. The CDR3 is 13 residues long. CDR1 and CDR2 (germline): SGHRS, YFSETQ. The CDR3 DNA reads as TGCGCCAGCAGCATGGGACAGGGTTCACCCCTCCACTTT. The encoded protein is CASSMGQGSPLHF.

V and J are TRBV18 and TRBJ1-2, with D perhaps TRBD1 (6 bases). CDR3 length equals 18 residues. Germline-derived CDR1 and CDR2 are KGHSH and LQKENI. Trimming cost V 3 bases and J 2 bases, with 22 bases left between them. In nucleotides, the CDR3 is TGTGCCAGCTCACCTCAGATAAGAATATCAGGGGCCAACTATGGCTACACCTTC. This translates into CASSPQIRISGANYGYTF.

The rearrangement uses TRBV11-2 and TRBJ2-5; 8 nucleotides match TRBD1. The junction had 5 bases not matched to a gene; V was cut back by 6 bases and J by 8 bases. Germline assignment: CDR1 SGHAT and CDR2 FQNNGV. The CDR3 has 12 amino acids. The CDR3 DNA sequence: TGTGCCAGCAGGACAGGGGCACATACCCAGTACTTC. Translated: CASRTGAHTQYF.

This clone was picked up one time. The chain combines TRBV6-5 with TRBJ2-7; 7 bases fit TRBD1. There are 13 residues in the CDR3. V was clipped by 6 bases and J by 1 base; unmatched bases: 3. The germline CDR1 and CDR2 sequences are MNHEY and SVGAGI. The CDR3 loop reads CASRRTGSYEQYF. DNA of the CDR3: TGTGCCAGCAGGCGGACAGGATCCTACGAGCAGTACTTC.

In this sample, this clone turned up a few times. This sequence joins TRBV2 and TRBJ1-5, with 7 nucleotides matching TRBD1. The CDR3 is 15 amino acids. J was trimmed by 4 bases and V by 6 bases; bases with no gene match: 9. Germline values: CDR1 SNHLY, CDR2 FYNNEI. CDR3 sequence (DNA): TGTGCCAGCAGAGCCCGGGACAGACCTAATCAGCCCCAGCATTTT. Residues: CASRARDRPNQPQHF.

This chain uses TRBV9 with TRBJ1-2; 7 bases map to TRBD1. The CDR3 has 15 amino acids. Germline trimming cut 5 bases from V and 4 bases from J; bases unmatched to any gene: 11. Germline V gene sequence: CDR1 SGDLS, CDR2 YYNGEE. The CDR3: CASRSSRDRTYGYTF. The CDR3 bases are TGTGCCAGCAGGAGCTCGAGGGACAGAACCTATGGCTACACCTTC. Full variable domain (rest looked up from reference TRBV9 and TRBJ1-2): DSGVTQTPKHLITATGQRVTLRCSPRSGDLSVYWYQQSLDQGLQFLIQYYNGEERAKGNILERFSAQQFPDLHSELNLSSLELGDSALYFCASRSSRDRTYGYTFGSGTRLTVV.

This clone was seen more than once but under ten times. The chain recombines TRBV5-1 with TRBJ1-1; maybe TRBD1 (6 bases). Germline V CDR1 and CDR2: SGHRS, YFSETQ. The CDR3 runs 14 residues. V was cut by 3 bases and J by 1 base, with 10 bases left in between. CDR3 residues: CASSYRVSNTEAFF. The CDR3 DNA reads TGCGCCAGCAGCTACAGGGTATCGAACACTGAAGCTTTCTTT.

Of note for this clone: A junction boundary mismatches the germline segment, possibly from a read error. Here the CDR3 reads CASSLVRF. CDR3 DNA sequence: TGCGCCAGCAGCTTGGTGCGGTTT. The rearrangement uses TRBV5-1 and TRBJ1-1; the D is unclear. The CDR3 is made up of 8 amino acids. Germline CDR1 reads SGHRS; CDR2 reads YFSETQ.